The 6 T cell receptor beta chains reported below all come from one sample, sequenced in a study of blood T cell repertoires in COVID-19. Some clones are missing from TCRdb's copy, which holds only in-frame ones; the method was immunoSEQ multiplex PCR. The sample contains 150,000 to 200,000 clones, more than 75% of which appear only once. The source material was PBMCs or T cells enriched from blood (not recorded which). These receptors all stem from a woman in her forties or fifties with acute COVID-19.

The gene calls are TRBV28 and TRBJ1-3; 7 nucleotides match TRBD1. The length of the CDR3 is 15 residues. V shed 7 bases, J shed 4 bases, and the junction held 10 bases outside the gene matches. Germline V gene sequence: CDR1 MDHEN, CDR2 SYDVKM. The CDR3: CASTSTGTRGNTIYF. CDR3 DNA sequence: TGTGCCAGCACCTCGACAGGGACAAGGGGAAACACCATATATTTT.

The V call is TRBV5-4, the J call TRBJ2-7; TRBD2 matches at 10 bases. CDR1 and CDR2 from the germline V gene are SGHNT and YYREEE (reference sequence). The V and J ends lost 2 bases and 2 bases, in that order; junction bases with no gene match: 1. The CDR3 runs to 14 residues. In DNA form, the CDR3 reads TGTGCCAGCAGCTTAGCGGGGGGGCCCTACGAGCAGTACGTC. It is translated as CASSLAGGPYEQYV.

V gene TRBV5-1 combines with J gene TRBJ1-2; 9 nucleotides line up with TRBD1. Germline V gene data show CDR1 as SGHRS and CDR2 as YFSETQ. The CDR3 extends over 14 amino acids. The trim removed 4 bases at V and 7 bases at J, leaving 8 bases unmatched. CDR3 sequence reads: CASSLTGTGLGYTF. CDR3 sequence (DNA): TGCGCCAGCAGCCTAACCGGGACAGGGCTTGGCTACACCTTC. The variable domain in full, with the rest retrieved from reference TRBV5-1 and TRBJ1-2, is KAGVTQTPRYLIKTRGQQVTLSCSPISGHRSVSWYQQTPGQGLQFLFEYFSETQRNKGNFPGRFSGRQFSNSRSEMNVSTLELGDSALYLCASSLTGTGLGYTFGSGTRLTVV.

V and J are TRBV28 and TRBJ1-1, with 9 bases aligning to TRBD1. CDR1 is MDHEN and CDR2 is SYDVKM in the germline V gene. The CDR3 length is 16 residues. Germline trimming cut 4 bases from V and 1 base from J; bases unmatched to any gene: 7. CDR3 in amino acids: CASSSPGTGKNTEAFF. The DNA for the CDR3 is TGTGCCAGCAGTTCCCCCGGGACAGGGAAGAACACTGAAGCTTTCTTT.

The chain combines TRBV18 with TRBJ2-2, with D possibly TRBD1 on 5 matching bases. Between the trimmed V and J ends, which lost 2 bases and 11 bases, there was a span of 15 bases. Germline V gene data show CDR1 as KGHSH and CDR2 as LQKENI. The CDR3 covers 14 residues. This CDR3 is CASSPRQGPSELFF. CDR3 nucleotides: TGTGCCAGCTCACCAAGGCAGGGCCCGTCCGAGCTGTTTTTT.

This clone was observed once. This rearrangement joins TRBV4-1 to TRBJ2-3; 8 bases fit TRBD2. Trimming removed 0 bases from V and 4 bases from J; junction bases left unmatched: 9. The CDR3 consists of 17 residues. Per germline, CDR1 MGHRA and CDR2 YSYEKL. In DNA form, the CDR3 reads TGCGCCAGCAGCCAAGATGGCAGCGGGGGACCCGCAGATACGCAGTATTTT. Protein: CASSQDGSGGPADTQYF.